These 9 T cell receptor beta chains originate from one sample sequenced in a study of T-cell reconstitution after alpha-beta-depleted transplantation in children. Library preparation (for TCRbeta) was performed with unique molecular identifiers. TCRdb analysed the PCR reads with MiXCR anew, one entry per CDR3 protein. The table records a few hundred thousand distinct CDR3 sequences, around 25% of them present only once. Here the sequenced sample was PBMCs, mostly from graft donor cells, taken 180 days after TCRalphabeta/CD19-depleted stem cell transplant. Source of these receptors: a male patient aged 10-17 years who had a stem cell transplant for acute lymphoblastic leukemia, so the T cells may come from the graft donor.

The chain couples TRBV5-1 to TRBJ2-2; no firm D call. The CDR3 spans 16 residues. Trimming took off 3 bases at V and 6 bases at J, with 18 bases between the two ends. CDR1 and CDR2 (germline): SGHRS, YFSETQ. CDR3 nucleotides: TGCGCCAGCAGCTCCGACGCAAATTTAAGGGCCGGGGAGCTGTTTTTT. The encoded protein is CASSSDANLRAGELFF.

The chain links TRBV5-1 to TRBJ1-1; D is undetermined. V was cut by 1 base and J by 0 bases, with 19 bases left in between. Germline loops: CDR1 SGHRS, CDR2 YFSETQ. The CDR3 is 18 amino acids. Here the CDR3 reads CASSLKLSGGSMNTEAFF. CDR3 DNA: TGCGCCAGCAGCTTGAAGTTATCGGGCGGAAGCATGAACACTGAAGCTTTCTTT.

The chain combines TRBV20-1 with TRBJ2-3; the D gene is possibly TRBD2 (6 bases). The length of the CDR3 is 14 residues. V was trimmed by 5 bases and J by 2 bases, leaving 14 bases between them. Germline CDR1 and CDR2: DFQATT and SNEGSKA (reference sequence). CDR3 nucleotides: TGCAGTGCTGACGTAGCGGAAATCACAGATACGCAGTATTTT. Amino acids: CSADVAEITDTQYF.

This clonotype came up a few times. The chain recombines TRBV11-2 with TRBJ2-1, with 13 bases aligning to TRBD2. Germline values: CDR1 SGHAT, CDR2 FQNNGV. Trimming removed 3 bases from V and 7 bases from J; junction bases left unmatched: 9. The CDR3 loop spans 17 amino acids. CDR3 sequence reads: CASSFGWTSGSGNEQFF. The CDR3 DNA is TGTGCCAGCAGCTTTGGGTGGACTAGCGGGAGCGGGAATGAGCAGTTCTTC.

For the CDR3, the DNA is TGCAGCGTTGCCGAAGTTTTAGAAAACACCATATATTTT. It is translated as CSVAEVLENTIYF. The chain joins TRBV29-1 to TRBJ1-3; no clear D gene. CDR1 and CDR2 (germline): SQVTM, ANQGSEA. V lost 4 bases, J lost 6 bases, and 13 bases lay in between. The CDR3 contains 13 residues.

The chain links TRBV7-9 to TRBJ2-5, with no clear D. The CDR3 sequence is 12 residues long. V was shortened by 6 bases and J by 7 bases, with 12 bases between the two germline ends. Germline V lookup: CDR1 SEHNR, CDR2 FQNEAQ (reference sequence). CDR3 loop: CASSRAGGTQYF. The CDR3 DNA reads as TGTGCCAGCAGTAGAGCCGGCGGGACCCAGTACTTC.

This clonotype has just a few counts. The V call is TRBV6-2 or TRBV6-3, the J call TRBJ2-4, with D unclear. Germline V gene sequence: CDR1 MNHEY, CDR2 SVGEGT. CDR3 length equals 15 residues. V dropped 5 bases and J dropped 4 bases, with 15 bases sitting between them. The CDR3 here is CASSKGGRQKNIQYF. In DNA form, the CDR3 reads TGTGCCAGCAGTAAGGGTGGGCGGCAGAAAAACATTCAGTACTTC.

There are a few counts of this clonotype. The rearrangement links TRBV7-9 to TRBJ1-2; D is uncertain. This CDR3 has 14 amino acids. With 3 bases removed from V and 4 bases from J, the gap between germline ends came to 12 bases. Looked up from germline, CDR1 is SEHNR and CDR2 is FQNEAQ (reference sequence). The DNA of the CDR3 is TGTGCCAGCAGCTTGGATGGAGGGCCCTATGGCTACACCTTC. Protein: CASSLDGGPYGYTF.

This clonotype was found a few times. This chain joins TRBV6-1 and TRBJ1-1; D is uncertain. CDR1 and CDR2 from the germline V gene are MNHNS and SASEGT. Trimming removed 6 bases at V and 5 bases at J, with 13 bases between. This CDR3 contains 13 residues. CDR3 amino acids: CASSQRVGTEAFF. The CDR3 nucleotides are TGTGCCAGCAGCCAGAGGGTAGGGACTGAAGCTTTCTTT.